This TCR beta chain was captured by sequencing in a study of OX40 agonist ivuxolimab in advanced cancers. Study-level background: Enrolled patients in dose escalation had cancers that were hepatocellular carcinoma, melanoma, renal cell or head and neck cancer. Earlier anti-PD-1, anti-PD-L1 or anti-CTLA-4 therapy was permitted; 40% had received some. Study-wide findings and caveats: With doses of 0.1 to 3.0 mg/kg, CD4+ and CD8+ blood T cells had undergone clonal expansion by week 6. CD4+ T cells averaged fewer expanded clones than CD8+ T cells.

V lost 3 bases to trimming and J lost 4 bases, with 16 bases between them. The CDR3 length is 16 residues. The germline V gene encodes CDR1 LNHDA and CDR2 SQIVND (reference sequence). Using immunoSEQ multiplex PCR, the repertoire was profiled, and TCRdb retains in-frame clones only, with some absent. The sample holds roughly 86,000 clones, around 90% seen once. Points on this clone: What it binds is unknown.

The J gene is TRBJ2-1, the V gene TRBV19; D is possibly TRBD2 (6 bases). The material was CD4+ or CD8+ T cells sorted from blood, obtained in a trial of the OX40 agonist ivuxolimab. The clonotype originates from an adult with an advanced solid tumor such as melanoma, head and neck, liver or kidney cancer. CDR3 loop: CASSIGGGGNYNEQFF. Here the CDR3 DNA reads TGTGCCAGTAGTATTGGGGGAGGCGGGAATTACAATGAGCAGTTCTTC.